This T cell receptor (beta chain) is drawn from a study of cytomegalovirus exposure and HLA in healthy donors. V lost 5 bases to trimming and J lost 5 bases, with 21 bases between them. The CDR3 loop spans 17 amino acids. Germline V gene sequence: CDR1 SEHNR, CDR2 FQNEAQ (reference sequence). Study conclusions and caveats: A highly shared variant cluster was judged a likely technical artifact. Productive rates of about 87% or about 30% were seen for most TCR beta V segments in an earlier analysis.

The study ran its PCR with 60 Vbeta and 13 Jbeta primers. Assay used: immunoSEQ multiplex PCR; TCRdb lists only in-frame clones, some missing. The repertoire consists of about 240,000 clones, with 82% occurring once and the leading ten covering more than 5%. A remark on this clone: The target antigen is unknown.

The clonotype comes from a woman between 40 and 50 years old in good health and CMV-seropositive. What was sequenced was PBMCs. The V and J genes are TRBV7-9 and TRBJ2-2, with D maybe TRBD1 (6 bases). CDR3 nucleotides: TGTGCCAGCAGCCCACTTGAGGGGGAATACAGGACCGGGGAGCTGTTTTTT. This encodes CASSPLEGEYRTGELFF. Supplemented by reference TRBV7-9 and TRBJ2-2, the full variable domain reads DTGVSQNPRHKITKRGQNVTFRCDPISEHNRLYWYRQTLGQGPEFLTYFQNEAQLEKSRLLSDRFSAERPKGSFSTLEIQRTEQGDSAMYLCASSPLEGEYRTGELFFGEGSRLTVL.